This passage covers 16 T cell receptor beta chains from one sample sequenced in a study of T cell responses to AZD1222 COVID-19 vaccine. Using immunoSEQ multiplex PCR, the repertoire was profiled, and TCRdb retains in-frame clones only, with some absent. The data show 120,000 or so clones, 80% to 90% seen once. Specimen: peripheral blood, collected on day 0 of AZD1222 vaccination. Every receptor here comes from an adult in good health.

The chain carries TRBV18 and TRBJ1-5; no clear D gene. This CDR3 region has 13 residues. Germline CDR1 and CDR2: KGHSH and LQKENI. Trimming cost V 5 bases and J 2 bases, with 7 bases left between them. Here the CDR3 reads CASSGSRNQPQHF. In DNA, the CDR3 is TGTGCCAGCTCAGGGTCGCGCAATCAGCCCCAGCATTTT.

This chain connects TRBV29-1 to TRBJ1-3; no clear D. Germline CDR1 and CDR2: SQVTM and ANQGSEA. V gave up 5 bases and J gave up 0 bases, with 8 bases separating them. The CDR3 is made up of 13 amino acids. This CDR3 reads CSVRSSSGNTIYF. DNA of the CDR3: TGCAGCGTTAGAAGCTCCTCTGGAAACACCATATATTTT.

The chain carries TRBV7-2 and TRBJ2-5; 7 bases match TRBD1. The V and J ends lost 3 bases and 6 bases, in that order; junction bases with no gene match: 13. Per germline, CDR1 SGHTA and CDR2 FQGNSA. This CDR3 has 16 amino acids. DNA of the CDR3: TGTGCCAGCAGCTTTTCACAGGGGATTGTGGGGAAGACCCAGTACTTC. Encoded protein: CASSFSQGIVGKTQYF.

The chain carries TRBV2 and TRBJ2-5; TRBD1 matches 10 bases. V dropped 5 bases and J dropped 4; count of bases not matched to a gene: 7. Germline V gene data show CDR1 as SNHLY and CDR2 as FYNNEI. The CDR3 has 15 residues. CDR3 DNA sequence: TGTGCCAGCAGTTCGGACAGGGGGAAGTCAGAGACCCAGTACTTC. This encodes CASSSDRGKSETQYF.

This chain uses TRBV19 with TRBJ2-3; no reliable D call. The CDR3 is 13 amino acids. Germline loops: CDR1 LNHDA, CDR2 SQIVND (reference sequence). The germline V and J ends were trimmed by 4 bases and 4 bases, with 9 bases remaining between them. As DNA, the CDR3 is TGTGCCAGTAGTAGGGGTGGGGCAGATACGCAGTATTTT. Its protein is CASSRGGADTQYF.

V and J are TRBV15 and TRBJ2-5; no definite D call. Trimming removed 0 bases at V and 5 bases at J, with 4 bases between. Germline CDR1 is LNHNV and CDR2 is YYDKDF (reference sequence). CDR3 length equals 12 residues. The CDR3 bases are TGTGCCACCAGCAGAGATAGGGAGACCCAGTACTTC. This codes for CATSRDRETQYF.

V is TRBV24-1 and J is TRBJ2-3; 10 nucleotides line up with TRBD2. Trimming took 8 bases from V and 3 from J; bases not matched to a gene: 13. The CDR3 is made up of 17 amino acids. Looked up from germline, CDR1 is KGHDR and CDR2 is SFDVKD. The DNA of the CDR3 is TGTGCCACCAAGGATGGGGCTAGCGGGGGTAAGACAGATACGCAGTATTTT. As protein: CATKDGASGGKTDTQYF.

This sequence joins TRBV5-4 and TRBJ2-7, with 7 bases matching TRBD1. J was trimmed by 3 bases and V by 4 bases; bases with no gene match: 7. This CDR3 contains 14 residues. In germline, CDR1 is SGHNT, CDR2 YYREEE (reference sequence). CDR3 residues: CASSPLRDSYEQYF. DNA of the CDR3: TGTGCCAGCAGCCCCCTCCGGGACAGCTACGAGCAGTACTTC.

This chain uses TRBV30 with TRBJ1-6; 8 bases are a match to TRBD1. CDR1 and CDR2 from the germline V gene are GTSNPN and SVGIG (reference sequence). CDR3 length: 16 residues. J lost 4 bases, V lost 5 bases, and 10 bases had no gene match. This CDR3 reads CAWGTGGTVYNSPLHF. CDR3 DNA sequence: TGTGCCTGGGGAACAGGGGGGACGGTGTATAATTCACCCCTCCACTTT.

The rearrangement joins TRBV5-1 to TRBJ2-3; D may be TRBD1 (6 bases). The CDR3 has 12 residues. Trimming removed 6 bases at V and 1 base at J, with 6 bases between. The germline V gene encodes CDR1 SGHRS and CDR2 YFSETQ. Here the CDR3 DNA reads TGCGCCAGCAACAGGGGCACAGATACGCAGTATTTT. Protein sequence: CASNRGTDTQYF.

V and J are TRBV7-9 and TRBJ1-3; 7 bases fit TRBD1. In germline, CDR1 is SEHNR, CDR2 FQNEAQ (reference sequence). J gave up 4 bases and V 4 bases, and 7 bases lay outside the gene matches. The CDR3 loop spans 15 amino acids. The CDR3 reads CASSSMTGPGNTIYF. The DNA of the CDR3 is TGTGCCAGCAGCTCCATGACAGGGCCCGGAAACACCATATATTTT.

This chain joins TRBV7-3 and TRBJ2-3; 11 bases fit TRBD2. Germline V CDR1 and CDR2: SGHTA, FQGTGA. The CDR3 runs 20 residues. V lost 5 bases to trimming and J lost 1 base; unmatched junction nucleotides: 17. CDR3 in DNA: TGTGCCAGCAGCCCCCCGAGGACTAGCGGGCCCTTTCGGGGCACAGATACGCAGTATTTT. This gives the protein CASSPPRTSGPFRGTDTQYF.

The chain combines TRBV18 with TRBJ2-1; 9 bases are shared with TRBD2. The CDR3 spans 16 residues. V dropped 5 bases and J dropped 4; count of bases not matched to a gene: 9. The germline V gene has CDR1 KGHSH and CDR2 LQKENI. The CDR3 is CASSAVLAGTYNEQFF. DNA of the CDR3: TGTGCCAGCTCAGCTGTTCTAGCGGGGACGTACAATGAGCAGTTCTTC.

The CDR3 DNA follows: TGTGCCAGCAGCTTGGCGGACAGTTCCTACGAGCAGTACTTC. Translating it yields CASSLADSSYEQYF. The chain is built from TRBV5-4 and TRBJ2-7, with D maybe TRBD1 (6 bases). Deletions cut 0 bases from V and 1 base from J, with 8 bases between. This CDR3 region has 14 residues. Per the germline V gene, CDR1 is SGHNT and CDR2 is YYREEE (reference sequence).

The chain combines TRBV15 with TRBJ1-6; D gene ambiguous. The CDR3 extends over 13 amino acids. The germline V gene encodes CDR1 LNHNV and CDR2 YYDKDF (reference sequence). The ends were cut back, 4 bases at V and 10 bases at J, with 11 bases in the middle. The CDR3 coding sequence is TGTGCCACCAGCATCGGGGAGGCCTCACCCCTCCACTTT. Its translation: CATSIGEASPLHF.

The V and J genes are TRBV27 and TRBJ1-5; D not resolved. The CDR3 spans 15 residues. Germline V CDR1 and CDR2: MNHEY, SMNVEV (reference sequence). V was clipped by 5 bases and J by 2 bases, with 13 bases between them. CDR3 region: CASSHRGQGNQPQHF. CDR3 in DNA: TGTGCCAGCAGTCATCGCGGGCAGGGCAATCAGCCCCAGCATTTT.